Each of the 16 T cell receptor beta chains below was sequenced from the same sample in a study of cytomegalovirus exposure and HLA in healthy donors. PCR involved 60 Vbeta and 13 Jbeta primers. Profiled with immunoSEQ multiplex PCR; TCRdb holds only in-frame clones, not every one. The table shows roughly 120,000 clones, with 60% to 80% occurring only once. Sample: PBMCs. The receptors here all came from a woman in her 30s in good health and CMV-seropositive.

The sample holds a few counts of this clone. The gene calls are TRBV11-3 and TRBJ2-1, with D possibly TRBD2 on 6 matching bases. CDR1 and CDR2 from the germline V gene are SGHNT and YENEEA. V shed 4 bases and J shed 9 bases, with 22 bases lying between them. CDR3 length: 16 residues. CDR3 nucleotides: TGTGCCAGCAGCTGGGGGGACGTGGGGGTCGGGGGTGAGCAGTTCTTC. Its protein is CASSWGDVGVGGEQFF.

DNA of the CDR3: TGTGCCAGCAGTGGTCAGAATAATTCACCCCTCCACTTT. It is translated as CASSGQNNSPLHF. The chain has TRBV2 and TRBJ1-6; D is ambiguous. Trimming left V 4 bases short and J 5 bases short, with 6 bases between. Germline-derived CDR1 and CDR2 are SNHLY and FYNNEI. The CDR3 is made up of 13 amino acids. The entire variable domain, with the rest obtained from reference TRBV2 and TRBJ1-6, is as follows: EPEVTQTPSHQVTQMGQEVILRCVPISNHLYFYWYRQILGQKVEFLVSFYNNEISEKSEIFDDQFSVERPDGSNFTLKIRSTKLEDSAMYFCASSGQNNSPLHFGNGTRLTVT.

The chain couples TRBV18 to TRBJ1-1, with 9 bases matching TRBD1. V shed 4 bases and J 1 base; nucleotides not matched to a gene: 10. This CDR3 has 17 residues. Germline CDR1 is KGHSH and CDR2 is LQKENI. CDR3 sequence (DNA): TGTGCCAGCTCACGCCTTACCCCGGGACAGGGGAACACTGAAGCTTTCTTT. Its protein is CASSRLTPGQGNTEAFF.

The chain links TRBV19 to TRBJ2-3; 9 positions agree with TRBD1. The germline V gene has CDR1 LNHDA and CDR2 SQIVND (reference sequence). The V and J ends lost 5 bases and 5 bases, in that order; junction bases with no gene match: 11. CDR3 length: 16 amino acids. The CDR3 sequence: CASSLRWDRVEDTQYF. The CDR3 bases are TGTGCCAGTAGTCTTAGGTGGGACAGGGTTGAAGATACGCAGTATTTT.

The chain uses TRBV9 and TRBJ1-2; 7 bases line up with TRBD1. The J segment lost 2 bases and the V segment lost 7 bases, leaving 5 bases of the junction unmatched. There are 13 residues in the CDR3. Germline assignment: CDR1 SGDLS and CDR2 YYNGEE. This CDR3 is CASARDSNYGYTF. Here the CDR3 DNA reads TGTGCCAGCGCCCGGGACAGCAACTATGGCTACACCTTC.

Turning to this clone: At one end, the junction sequence differs from germline, possibly due to a read error. The rearrangement uses TRBV5-4 and TRBJ2-1, with 8 bases aligning to TRBD2. CDR3 size: 15 residues. Germline V lookup: CDR1 SGHNT, CDR2 YYREEE (reference sequence). The CDR3 loop is CASSLREGSDNEQFF. DNA for the CDR3: TGTGCCAGCAGCTTACGGGAGGGCTCCGACAATGAGCAGTTCTTC.

This clone has only a few counts. The genes are TRBV9 and TRBJ2-7; 8 positions agree with TRBD1. The CDR3 length is 15 residues. Germline CDR1 and CDR2: SGDLS and YYNGEE. With 0 bases clipped from V and 3 bases from J, the junction kept 5 bases outside the gene matches. DNA of the CDR3: TGTGCCAGCAGCGTAGAACAGGGGGGCCTCTACGAGCAGTACTTC. Encoded protein: CASSVEQGGLYEQYF.

V usage is TRBV6-6 and J usage is TRBJ1-3, with 11 bases that match TRBD1. The J segment lost 3 bases and the V segment lost 5 bases, leaving 0 bases of the junction unmatched. Germline V lookup: CDR1 MNHNY, CDR2 SVGAGI (reference sequence). The CDR3 is 14 residues long. CDR3 bases: TGTGCCAGCAGTGGGACAGGGGGTGGAAACACCATATATTTT. It codes for CASSGTGGGNTIYF.

CDR3 residues: CASSSKGRFSDTQYF. The CDR3 coding sequence is TGTGCCAGCAGCTCTAAGGGGCGGTTTTCGGATACGCAGTATTTT. The chain couples TRBV7-9 to TRBJ2-3; TRBD1 might be the D (5 bases). This CDR3 comprises 15 residues. Germline values: CDR1 SEHNR, CDR2 FQNEAQ (reference sequence). Trimming stripped 4 bases from V and 6 bases from J, with 17 bases between.

The chain combines TRBV9 with TRBJ2-1, with 7 positions matching TRBD1. This CDR3 has 15 amino acids. The germline V gene has CDR1 SGDLS and CDR2 YYNGEE. Germline trimming cut 4 bases from V and 8 bases from J; bases unmatched to any gene: 12. The CDR3 sequence is CASSPRQGGSDEQFF. CDR3 sequence (DNA): TGTGCCAGCAGCCCCCGACAGGGCGGTTCAGATGAGCAGTTCTTC.

The chain uses TRBV7-8 and TRBJ2-1; maybe TRBD2 (7 bases). Germline V gives CDR1 SGHVS, CDR2 FQNEAQ. This CDR3 spans 14 amino acids. V dropped 5 bases and J dropped 3 bases, with 11 bases sitting between them. The CDR3 sequence is CASSKGGYYNEQFF. The CDR3 region has the DNA TGTGCCAGCAGCAAGGGGGGGTACTACAATGAGCAGTTCTTC.

This clone was picked up a small number of times. The chain carries TRBV2 and TRBJ2-5; 11 bases are a match to TRBD2. CDR3 length equals 14 residues. J gave up 4 bases and V 4 bases, and 2 bases lay outside the gene matches. Germline loops: CDR1 SNHLY, CDR2 FYNNEI. CDR3 nucleotide sequence: TGTGCCAGCAGTGTTCTAGCGGGAGGAGAGACCCAGTACTTC. This encodes CASSVLAGGETQYF.

CDR3 protein: CASSQGNRGSASTDTQYF. The CDR3, as DNA: TGTGCCAGCAGCCAAGGGAACCGTGGAAGCGCTAGCACAGATACGCAGTATTTT. The V and J genes are TRBV14 and TRBJ2-3, with D unresolved. V lost 1 base to trimming and J lost 0 bases, with 17 bases between them. Germline V gene sequence: CDR1 SGHDN, CDR2 FVKESK. The CDR3 covers 18 residues.

This clone occurred once. This chain joins TRBV5-1 and TRBJ2-7; 15 nucleotides align to TRBD2. Germline V CDR1 and CDR2: SGHRS, YFSETQ. The ends lost 4 bases at V and 1 base at J; junction bases unmatched: 12. The CDR3 runs to 19 residues. Written as DNA, the CDR3 is TGCGCCAGCAGCATGGGACTAGCGGGAGGTCTGTCGTCGTCCTACGAGCAGTACTTC. This translates into CASSMGLAGGLSSSYEQYF.

The chain has TRBV5-1 and TRBJ1-3; D is undetermined. CDR1 is SGHRS and CDR2 is YFSETQ in the germline V gene. V lost 0 bases and J 8 bases, leaving 15 bases between the germline ends. CDR3 size: 15 residues. For the CDR3, the DNA is TGCGCCAGCAGCTTGGCCTCCGGTGTCGTGGACACCATATATTTT. It codes for CASSLASGVVDTIYF.

The J gene is TRBJ2-5, the V gene TRBV11-2; 9 bases map to TRBD2. Germline values: CDR1 SGHAT, CDR2 FQNNGV. The CDR3 is 17 residues long. Trimming cost V 2 bases and J 2 bases; bases outside gene matches: 9. The CDR3 sequence is CASSLYLSSGDQETQYF. In DNA, the CDR3 is TGTGCCAGCAGCTTATATTTGTCTAGCGGGGATCAAGAGACCCAGTACTTC.